These 8 T cell receptor beta chains originate from one sample sequenced in a study of blood T cells in healthy people across ages (dated by TCRdb to about 2015). The receptor library was made with 5' RACE. The sequencer listed for this sample is Illumina HiSeq 2500. A second PCR of about 6 to 11 cycles was performed with a sample-barcoded 5' primer and a J-beta primer mix. TCRdb ran its own pipeline on the public reads, namely fastp trimming at Q25 and MiXCR clone calling, and kept in-frame beta chains. When rows share a CDR3 protein, they turn into one entry using the most common DNA and genes. The sample profile shows around 1,500,000 distinct CDR3 sequences; 28% of them were found once. The ten largest clones capture approximately 7.7% of the sample. The sample consisted of blood. These receptors were collected from a woman aged 25 to 39 in good health.

There are a few counts of this clonotype. One junction end does not reproduce the germline sequence, and a read error may be involved. The V call is TRBV5-1, the J call TRBJ2-1, with unresolved D. The CDR3 length is 14 residues. The V gene's germline CDR1 is SGHRS and CDR2 YFSETQ. In DNA form, the CDR3 reads TGCGCCAGCAGCTTGGGCGATTCCTTCAATGAGCAGTTCTTC. Protein product: CASSLGDSFNEQFF. The variable domain in full, with the rest retrieved from reference TRBV5-1 and TRBJ2-1, is KAGVTQTPRYLIKTRGQQVTLSCSPISGHRSVSWYQQTPGQGLQFLFEYFSETQRNKGNFPGRFSGRQFSNSRSEMNVSTLELGDSALYLCASSLGDSFNEQFFGPGTRLTVL.

The gene calls are TRBV19 and TRBJ2-7; tentatively, D is TRBD2 (5 bases). This CDR3 region has 15 residues. V was trimmed by 4 bases and J by 5 bases, leaving 18 bases between them. Germline V gene lookup returns CDR1 LNHDA and CDR2 SQIVND (reference sequence). CDR3 coding DNA: TGTGCCAGTAGTAACCGGGAACTCAGGATGAACGAGCAGTACTTC. Protein product: CASSNRELRMNEQYF.

This clonotype came up a few times. The chain joins TRBV11-2 to TRBJ2-3; perhaps TRBD2 as D (6 bases). Germline CDR1 and CDR2: SGHAT and FQNNGV. Trimming removed 6 bases from V and 0 bases from J, with 13 bases in between. The CDR3 sequence is 15 residues long. The CDR3 nucleotides are TGTGCCAGCAGGTCTCTGAGCGGGAGCACAGATACGCAGTATTTT. Its protein product is CASRSLSGSTDTQYF.

This clonotype was seen only a few times. The V gene is TRBV7-9, the J gene TRBJ2-1; no firm D call. From germline, CDR1 is SEHNR and CDR2 FQNEAQ (reference sequence). The CDR3 has 16 residues. V lost 5 bases and J lost 6, with 20 bases in between. CDR3 in amino acids: CASSPQDIVLGNEQFF. The DNA of the CDR3 is TGTGCCAGCAGCCCCCAGGATATCGTGTTGGGCAATGAGCAGTTCTTC.

On this clonotype itself: Being one base from a much bigger clone, this may be a read error. The gene calls are TRBV7-9 and TRBJ2-6; 7 bases are shared with TRBD1. J gave up 11 bases and V 5 bases, and 15 bases lay outside the gene matches. Germline V lookup: CDR1 SEHNR, CDR2 FQNEAQ (reference sequence). The CDR3 has 16 residues. The CDR3 coding sequence is TGTGCCAGCAGCGTATCAGGGGACAGCCTCACCGACGTCCTGACTTTC. Amino acid sequence: CASSVSGDSLTDVLTF.

The chain has TRBV11-2 and TRBJ2-3; D tentatively reads TRBD1 or TRBD2 (7 bases each). Trimming removed 5 bases from V and 0 bases from J, with 21 bases in between. The CDR3 has 18 amino acids. CDR1 SGHAT and CDR2 FQNNGV come from the germline V gene. The CDR3 bases are TGTGCCAGCAGCCCATACAGGGGACTAAAAAAAAGCACAGATACGCAGTATTTT. Translation gives CASSPYRGLKKSTDTQYF.

The genes are TRBV3-1 and TRBJ2-1; no reliable D call. This CDR3 has 15 amino acids. The germline gives CDR1 LGHDT, CDR2 YNNKEL (reference sequence). The V gene lost 0 bases and the J gene lost 3 bases, with 9 bases spanning the gap. The CDR3 nucleotides are TGTGCCAGCAGCCAAGATCCCCTAGTCTACAATGAGCAGTTCTTC. Translated: CASSQDPLVYNEQFF.

J is TRBJ2-1 and V is TRBV28; TRBD2 agrees at 8 bases. The CDR3 is 18 amino acids. In germline, CDR1 is MDHEN, CDR2 SYDVKM. With 4 bases clipped from V and 0 bases from J, the junction kept 11 bases outside the gene matches. CDR3 in DNA: TGTGCCAGCAGTTCCCCACCGGGACTAGGAAGCTCCTACAATGAGCAGTTCTTC. Amino acid sequence: CASSSPPGLGSSYNEQFF.